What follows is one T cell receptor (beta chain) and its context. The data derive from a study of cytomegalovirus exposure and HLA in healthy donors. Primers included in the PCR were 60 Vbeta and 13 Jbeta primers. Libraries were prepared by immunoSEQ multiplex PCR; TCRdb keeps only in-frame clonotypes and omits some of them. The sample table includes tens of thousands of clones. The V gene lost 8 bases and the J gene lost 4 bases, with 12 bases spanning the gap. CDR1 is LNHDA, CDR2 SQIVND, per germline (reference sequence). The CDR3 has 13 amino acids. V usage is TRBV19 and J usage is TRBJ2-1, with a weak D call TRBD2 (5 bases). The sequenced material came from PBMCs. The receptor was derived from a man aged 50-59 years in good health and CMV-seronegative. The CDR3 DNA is TGTGCCAGTTGGTCTAGCTCTTACAATGAGCAGTTCTTC. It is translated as CASWSSSYNEQFF.